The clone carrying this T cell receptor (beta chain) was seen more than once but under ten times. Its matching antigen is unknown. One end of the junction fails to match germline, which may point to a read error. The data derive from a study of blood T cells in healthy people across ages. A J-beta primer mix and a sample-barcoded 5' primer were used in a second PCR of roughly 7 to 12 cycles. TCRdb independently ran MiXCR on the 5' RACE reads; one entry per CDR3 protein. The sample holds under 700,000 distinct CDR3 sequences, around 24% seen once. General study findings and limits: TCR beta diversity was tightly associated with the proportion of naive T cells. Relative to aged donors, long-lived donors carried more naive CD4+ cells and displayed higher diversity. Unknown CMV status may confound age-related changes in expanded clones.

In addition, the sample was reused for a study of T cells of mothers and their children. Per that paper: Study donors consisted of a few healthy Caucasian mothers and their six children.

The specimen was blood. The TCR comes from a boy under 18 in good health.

CDR3 sequence reads: CASSFDGGGGGCTF. The CDR3, as DNA: TGTGCCAGCAGTTTCGACGGGGGTGGGGGAGGCTGCACCTTC. The rearrangement links TRBV12-3 or TRBV12-4 to TRBJ1-2, with a weak D call TRBD1 (5 bases). The CDR3 consists of 14 residues.